This entry lists 11 T cell receptor beta chains sequenced from one sample in a study of T cell responses to AZD1222 COVID-19 vaccine. The data were produced by immunoSEQ multiplex PCR, yet TCRdb's version contains in-frame clones alone and is incomplete. This sample yields 150,000 to 200,000 clones, of which approximately 88% are seen a single time; 0.85% to 1.2% belongs to the top ten. The sequences come from peripheral blood, collected 28 days after the second AZD1222 dose. The receptors stem from an adult who received the AZD1222 COVID-19 vaccine.

The V gene is TRBV19, the J gene TRBJ2-5, with D possibly matching TRBD1 (6 bases). Trimming stripped 5 bases from V and 1 base from J, with 14 bases between. The CDR3 is 15 amino acids. Germline V gene data show CDR1 as LNHDA and CDR2 as SQIVND (reference sequence). CDR3 in amino acids: CASSPGEDSQETQYF. The CDR3 bases are TGTGCCAGTAGTCCGGGCGAGGACAGCCAAGAGACCCAGTACTTC.

This rearrangement joins TRBV6-6 to TRBJ1-1; D uncertain. This CDR3 region has 12 residues. V was cut by 5 bases and J by 5 bases, with 9 bases left in between. Germline CDR1 reads MNHNY; CDR2 reads SVGAGI (reference sequence). In DNA form, the CDR3 reads TGTGCCAGCAGTAGGGATAGTACTGAAGCTTTCTTT. This codes for CASSRDSTEAFF.

The chain employs TRBV9 and TRBJ1-2; the match to TRBD1 covers 8 bases. Per germline, CDR1 SGDLS and CDR2 YYNGEE. This CDR3 comprises 15 residues. Germline trimming cut 4 bases from V and 7 bases from J; bases unmatched to any gene: 12. CDR3 nucleotide sequence: TGTGCCAGCAGCCCAGGAGGTGGACAGGGTGTTGGCTACACCTTC. This codes for CASSPGGGQGVGYTF.

The chain couples TRBV27 to TRBJ2-6, with D unresolved. The germline V and J ends were trimmed by 6 bases and 0 bases, with 6 bases remaining between them. The length of the CDR3 is 14 residues. The germline V gene has CDR1 MNHEY and CDR2 SMNVEV (reference sequence). Here the CDR3 reads CASRSSSGANVLTF. The DNA of the CDR3 is TGTGCCAGCAGATCTAGCTCTGGGGCCAACGTCCTGACTTTC.

This chain links TRBV27 with TRBJ1-6, with D uncertain. This CDR3 is 13 amino acids long. The V and J ends lost 2 bases and 10 bases respectively, with 9 bases between them. Germline V CDR1 and CDR2: MNHEY, SMNVEV (reference sequence). This CDR3 reads CASSLLGGSPLHF. The DNA of the CDR3 is TGTGCCAGCAGTTTACTGGGTGGATCACCCCTCCACTTT.

The genes are TRBV19 and TRBJ1-2, with D possibly matching TRBD1 (6 bases). CDR1 and CDR2 (germline): LNHDA, SQIVND (reference sequence). CDR3 length equals 16 residues. Trimming took off 2 bases at V and 0 bases at J, with 13 bases between the two ends. CDR3 sequence reads: CASSITGTQANYGYTF. The DNA of the CDR3 is TGTGCCAGTAGTATAACAGGGACGCAGGCTAACTATGGCTACACCTTC.

The V and J genes are TRBV5-4 and TRBJ1-4; 8 bases align to TRBD1. Germline V lookup: CDR1 SGHNT, CDR2 YYREEE (reference sequence). V dropped 3 bases and J dropped 7; count of bases not matched to a gene: 8. The length of the CDR3 is 15 residues. The CDR3 protein is CASSSSGGRGEKLFF. The CDR3 coding sequence is TGTGCCAGCAGCTCCTCAGGGGGCCGGGGTGAAAAACTGTTTTTT.

V and J are TRBV28 and TRBJ2-7; 8 nucleotides align to TRBD1. CDR3 size: 12 residues. Unmatched junction bases numbered 5, after V lost 7 bases and J lost 6 bases. Germline CDR1 reads MDHEN; CDR2 reads SYDVKM. The CDR3 region has the DNA TGTGCCAGCACTAGGACAGGGACCGAGCAGTACTTC. Residues: CASTRTGTEQYF.

The chain is built from TRBV19 and TRBJ2-3; maybe TRBD1 (6 bases). Trimming cost V 0 bases and J 9 bases, with 10 bases left between them. The CDR3 runs to 13 residues. Per the germline V gene, CDR1 is LNHDA and CDR2 is SQIVND (reference sequence). CDR3 sequence: CASSIDRGFTQYF. Here the CDR3 DNA reads TGTGCCAGTAGTATAGATAGGGGGTTCACGCAGTATTTT.

The rearrangement joins TRBV4-3 to TRBJ2-7, with D possibly being TRBD1 (6 bases). The V gene lost 0 bases and the J gene lost 6 bases, with 12 bases spanning the gap. The germline gives CDR1 LGHNA, CDR2 YSLEER. The length of the CDR3 is 14 residues. This CDR3 reads CASSQDAVGGEQYF. The CDR3 DNA reads as TGCGCCAGCAGCCAAGATGCAGTAGGGGGCGAGCAGTACTTC.

V usage is TRBV5-8 and J usage is TRBJ2-7, with D possibly TRBD2 on 7 matching bases. The CDR3 is made up of 16 amino acids. V lost 6 bases and J 1 base, leaving 20 bases between the germline ends. CDR1 and CDR2 from the germline V gene are SGHTS and YDEGEE. The CDR3 loop reads CASTRGGGGKSYEQYF. The CDR3 nucleotides read TGTGCCAGCACCCGGGGAGGGGGAGGAAAGTCCTACGAGCAGTACTTC.